The 18 T cell receptor beta chains in this list originate from one sample, sequenced in a study of identical twins. TCRdb fed the 5' RACE reads into MiXCR, producing one record per CDR3 protein. Of 1.5 million to 2 million distinct CDR3 sequences in the sample, about 32% were seen once. The sequencing sample was made of cord blood. Every receptor here comes from a newborn girl in good health.

CDR3 protein: CASTRHGNEKLFF. The DNA for the CDR3 is TGTGCCAGCACTAGGCACGGGAATGAAAAACTGTTTTTT. The V and J genes are TRBV7-2 and TRBJ1-4; no firm D call. V lost 7 bases, J lost 5 bases, and 11 bases lay in between. CDR1 and CDR2 (germline): SGHTA, FQGNSA. The CDR3 is 13 residues long.

V and J are TRBV14 and TRBJ1-1; a possible D gene is TRBD1 (5 bases). Trimming removed 4 bases from V and 5 bases from J, with 11 bases in between. Germline CDR1 reads SGHDN; CDR2 reads FVKESK. The CDR3 loop spans 13 amino acids. The CDR3 region has the DNA TGTGCCAGCAGCCCCTGGGGGAGGACTGAAGCTTTCTTT. This sequence encodes CASSPWGRTEAFF. The whole variable domain, filled in from reference TRBV14 and TRBJ1-1, reads EAGVTQFPSHSVIEKGQTVTLRCDPISGHDNLYWYRRVMGKEIKFLLHFVKESKQDESGMPNNRFLAERTGGTYSTLKVQPAELEDSGVYFCASSPWGRTEAFFGQGTRLTVV.

The chain is built from TRBV20-1 and TRBJ2-1; maybe TRBD2 (5 bases). The CDR3 has 16 residues. CDR1 and CDR2 from the germline V gene are DFQATT and SNEGSKA (reference sequence). V lost 3 bases and J 3 bases, leaving 18 bases between the germline ends. CDR3 loop: CSASWVAGRGYNEQFF. CDR3 nucleotides: TGCAGTGCTAGTTGGGTGGCGGGCCGAGGCTACAATGAGCAGTTCTTC.

The table lists this clonotype with many counts. The chain combines TRBV4-2 with TRBJ2-3; 7 nucleotides agree with TRBD2. J was trimmed by 0 bases and V by 2 bases; bases with no gene match: 5. Germline V CDR1 and CDR2: LGHNA, YNFKEQ. CDR3 size: 16 residues. CDR3 region: CASSQSRAGSTDTQYF. In DNA, the CDR3 is TGTGCCAGCAGCCAAAGCCGAGCGGGGAGCACAGATACGCAGTATTTT.

This clonotype showed up many times. J is TRBJ2-7 and V is TRBV7-6; D uncertain. V shed 8 bases and J shed 5 bases, with 1 base lying between them. The germline V gene has CDR1 SGHVS and CDR2 FNYEAQ. This CDR3 region has 8 residues. CDR3 loop: CASDEQYF. The CDR3 region has the DNA TGTGCCAGCGACGAGCAGTACTTC.

V and J are TRBV4-2 and TRBJ2-6; 8 positions agree with TRBD1. CDR3 size: 17 residues. Trimming cost V 0 bases and J 4 bases; bases outside gene matches: 5. Germline assignment: CDR1 LGHNA and CDR2 YNFKEQ. The CDR3, as DNA: TGTGCCAGCAGCCAAGACCAGGGGGCTTCCGGGGCCAACGTCCTGACTTTC. Its protein is CASSQDQGASGANVLTF.

This clonotype has more than one count but fewer than ten. This rearrangement joins TRBV4-2 to TRBJ2-5; 8 nucleotides match TRBD2. This CDR3 contains 15 residues. CDR1 is LGHNA, CDR2 YNFKEQ, per germline. J was trimmed by 11 bases and V by 1 base; bases with no gene match: 12. Here the CDR3 DNA reads TGTGCCAGCAGCCAAGCTCGGGGGGGTATCAGTGAGCAGTACTTC. This codes for CASSQARGGISEQYF.

The chain carries TRBV20-1 and TRBJ1-2; perhaps TRBD1 as D (5 bases). The CDR3 runs to 18 residues. Germline values: CDR1 DFQATT, CDR2 SNEGSKA (reference sequence). The V end lost 1 base, the J end lost 2 bases, and 23 bases lay between the germline ends. CDR3 loop: CSARAYRTLEDGNYGYTF. The CDR3 DNA reads as TGCAGTGCTAGAGCCTACCGGACACTAGAAGATGGGAACTATGGCTACACCTTC.

Points on this clonotype: Being one base from a much bigger clone, this may be a read error. V is TRBV29-1 and J is TRBJ2-1; TRBD1 matches 10 bases. The assigned J gene may be wrong: the sequence end matches TRBJ2-7 better. The CDR3 spans 14 residues. Germline CDR1 reads SQVTM; CDR2 reads ANQGSEA. In DNA form, the CDR3 reads TGCAGCGCCCCACGGACAGGGGGATACAATGAGCAGTACTTC. Translated, it gives CSAPRTGGYNEQYF.

Only a few counts were recorded for this clonotype. The chain joins TRBV7-2 to TRBJ2-3, with 8 positions matching TRBD2. The germline gives CDR1 SGHTA, CDR2 FQGNSA. CDR3 length equals 16 residues. With V trimmed by 2 bases and J by 1 base, 5 bases remained unmatched. CDR3 protein: CASSLTGTRGTDTQYF. In DNA form, the CDR3 reads TGTGCCAGCAGCTTAACCGGGACTAGGGGCACAGATACGCAGTATTTT. Full variable domain (missing parts from reference TRBV7-2 and TRBJ2-3): GAGVSQSPSNKVTEKGKDVELRCDPISGHTALYWYRQSLGQGLEFLIYFQGNSAPDKSGLPSDRFSAERTGGSVSTLTIQRTQQEDSAVYLCASSLTGTRGTDTQYFGPGTRLTVL.

This clonotype was observed a handful of times. The V and J genes are TRBV6-1 and TRBJ1-2, with 7 bases identical to TRBD1. The V segment lost 2 bases and the J segment 5 bases; nucleotides outside the gene matches: 2. This CDR3 spans 13 amino acids. Germline CDR1 and CDR2: MNHNS and SASEGT. The CDR3: CASSEKTGYGYTF. In DNA form, the CDR3 reads TGTGCCAGCAGTGAAAAGACAGGGTATGGCTACACCTTC.

This chain connects TRBV7-8 to TRBJ2-1; 14 bases map to TRBD2. Germline CDR1 is SGHVS and CDR2 is FQNEAQ. V gave up 1 base and J gave up 9 bases; unmatched junction bases: 11. There are 18 residues in the CDR3. Here the CDR3 DNA reads TGTGCCAGCAGCTTAGTTCTAGGGACTAGCGGGAGTCTGGGTGAGCAGTTCTTC. Its translation is CASSLVLGTSGSLGEQFF.

V usage is TRBV7-2 and J usage is TRBJ2-5; 10 positions agree with TRBD2. The CDR3 extends over 15 amino acids. V lost 8 bases, J lost 2 bases, and 8 bases stayed unmatched. CDR1 is SGHTA, CDR2 FQGNSA, per germline. Here the CDR3 DNA reads TGTGCCAGCCGTCGAGCGGGGGGGCATCAAGAGACCCAGTACTTC. This translates into CASRRAGGHQETQYF.

The V and J genes are TRBV20-1 and TRBJ2-3; 11 bases are shared with TRBD2. CDR1 is DFQATT, CDR2 SNEGSKA, per germline (reference sequence). The CDR3 has 14 amino acids. V lost 7 bases, J lost 2 bases, and 5 bases stayed unmatched. CDR3 loop: CSVTSGGPTDTQYF. The CDR3 DNA is TGCAGTGTTACTAGCGGGGGACCCACAGATACGCAGTATTTT.

This clonotype showed up just a few times. The CDR3, as DNA: TGTGCCAGCAGTGAATTTGGGAACTATGGCTACACCTTC. Its protein is CASSEFGNYGYTF. The chain couples TRBV25-1 to TRBJ1-2; no clear D. Trimming removed 1 base at V and 2 bases at J, with 5 bases between. Looked up from germline, CDR1 is MGHDK and CDR2 is SYGVNS. The CDR3 spans 13 residues.

This chain connects TRBV12-3 or TRBV12-4 to TRBJ2-1, with a tentative D call TRBD1 (6 bases). This CDR3 has 17 residues. The V gene lost 2 bases and the J gene lost 6 bases, with 20 bases spanning the gap. The CDR3 sequence: CASSLSPNRVRSNEQFF. The CDR3, as DNA: TGTGCCAGCAGTTTAAGCCCGAACAGGGTCCGGTCCAATGAGCAGTTCTTC.

This clonotype was observed at least ten times. The chain recombines TRBV5-1 with TRBJ2-1; 7 bases are a match to TRBD2. Looked up from germline, CDR1 is SGHRS and CDR2 is YFSETQ. Trimming cost V 5 bases and J 6 bases; bases outside gene matches: 11. The CDR3 extends over 15 amino acids. The CDR3 is CASRLLGLSRNEQFF. In nucleotides, the CDR3 is TGCGCCAGCAGGTTGTTGGGACTAAGCCGCAATGAGCAGTTCTTC. Full variable domain (rest looked up from reference TRBV5-1 and TRBJ2-1): KAGVTQTPRYLIKTRGQQVTLSCSPISGHRSVSWYQQTPGQGLQFLFEYFSETQRNKGNFPGRFSGRQFSNSRSEMNVSTLELGDSALYLCASRLLGLSRNEQFFGPGTRLTVL.

The rearrangement links TRBV5-1 to TRBJ2-5; 12 positions agree with TRBD2. V gave up 0 bases and J gave up 5 bases; unmatched junction bases: 5. This CDR3 comprises 16 residues. Germline loops: CDR1 SGHRS, CDR2 YFSETQ. CDR3 residues: CASSLGLAGAGETQYF. The CDR3 DNA is TGCGCCAGCAGCTTGGGACTAGCGGGAGCGGGGGAGACCCAGTACTTC.